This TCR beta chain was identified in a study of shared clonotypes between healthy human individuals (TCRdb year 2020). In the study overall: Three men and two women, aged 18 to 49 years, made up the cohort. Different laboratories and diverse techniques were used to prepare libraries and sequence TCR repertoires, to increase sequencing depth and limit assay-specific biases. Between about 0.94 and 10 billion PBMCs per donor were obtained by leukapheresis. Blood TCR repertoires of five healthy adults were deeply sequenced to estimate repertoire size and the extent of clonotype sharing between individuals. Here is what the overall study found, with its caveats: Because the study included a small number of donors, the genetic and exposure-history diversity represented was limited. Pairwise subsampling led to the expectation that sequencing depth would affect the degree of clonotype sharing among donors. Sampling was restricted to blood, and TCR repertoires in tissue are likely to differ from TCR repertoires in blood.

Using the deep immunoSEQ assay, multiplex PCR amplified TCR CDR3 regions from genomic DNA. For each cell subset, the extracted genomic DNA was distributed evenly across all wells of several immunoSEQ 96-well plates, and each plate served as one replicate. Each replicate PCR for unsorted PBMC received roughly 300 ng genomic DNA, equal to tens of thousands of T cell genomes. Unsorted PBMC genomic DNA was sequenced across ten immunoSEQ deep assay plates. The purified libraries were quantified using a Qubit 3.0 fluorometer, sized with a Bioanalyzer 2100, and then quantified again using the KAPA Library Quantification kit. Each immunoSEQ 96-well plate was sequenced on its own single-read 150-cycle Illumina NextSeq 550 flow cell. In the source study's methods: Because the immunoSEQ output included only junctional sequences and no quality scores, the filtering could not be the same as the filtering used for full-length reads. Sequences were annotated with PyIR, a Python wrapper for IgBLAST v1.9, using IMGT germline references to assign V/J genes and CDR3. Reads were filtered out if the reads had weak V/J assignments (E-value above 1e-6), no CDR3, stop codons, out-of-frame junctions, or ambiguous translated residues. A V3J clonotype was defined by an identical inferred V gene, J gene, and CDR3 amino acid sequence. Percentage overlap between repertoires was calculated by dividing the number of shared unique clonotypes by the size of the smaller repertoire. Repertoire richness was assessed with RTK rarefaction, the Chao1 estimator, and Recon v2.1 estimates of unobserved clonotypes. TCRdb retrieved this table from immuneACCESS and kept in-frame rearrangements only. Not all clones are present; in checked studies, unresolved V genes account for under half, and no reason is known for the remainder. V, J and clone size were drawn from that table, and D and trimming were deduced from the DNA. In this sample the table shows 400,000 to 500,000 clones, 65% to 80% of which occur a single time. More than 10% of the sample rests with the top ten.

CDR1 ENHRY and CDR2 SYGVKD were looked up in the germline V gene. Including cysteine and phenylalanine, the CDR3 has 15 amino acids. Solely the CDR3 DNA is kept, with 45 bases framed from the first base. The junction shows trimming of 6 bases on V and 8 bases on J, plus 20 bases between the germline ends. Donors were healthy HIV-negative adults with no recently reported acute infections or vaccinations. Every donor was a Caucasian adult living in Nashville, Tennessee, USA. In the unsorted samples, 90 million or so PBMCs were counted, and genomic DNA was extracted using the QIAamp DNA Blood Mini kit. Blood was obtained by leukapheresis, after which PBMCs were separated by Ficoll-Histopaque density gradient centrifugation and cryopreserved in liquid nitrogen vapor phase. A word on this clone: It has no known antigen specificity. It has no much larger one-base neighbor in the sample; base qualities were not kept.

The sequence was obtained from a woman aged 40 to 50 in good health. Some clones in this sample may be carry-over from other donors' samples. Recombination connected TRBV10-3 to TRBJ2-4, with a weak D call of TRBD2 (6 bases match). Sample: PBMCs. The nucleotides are TGTGCCATCAGCCCGAAGATGCCCGGGGAGGACATTCAGTACTTC. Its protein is CAISPKMPGEDIQYF.